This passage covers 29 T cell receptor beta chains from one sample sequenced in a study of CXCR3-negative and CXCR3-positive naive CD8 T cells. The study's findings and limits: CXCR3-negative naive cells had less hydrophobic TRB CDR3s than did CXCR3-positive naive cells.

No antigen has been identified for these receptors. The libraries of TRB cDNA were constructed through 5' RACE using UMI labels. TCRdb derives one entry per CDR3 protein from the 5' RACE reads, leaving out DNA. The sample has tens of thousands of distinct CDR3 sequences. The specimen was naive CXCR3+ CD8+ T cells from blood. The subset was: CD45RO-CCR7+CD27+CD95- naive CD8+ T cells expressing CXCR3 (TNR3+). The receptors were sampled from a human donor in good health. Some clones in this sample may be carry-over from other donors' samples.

CDR3 residues: CASSHRTSGGTAYEQYF. The chain couples TRBV7-7 to TRBJ2-7; TCRdb indicates TRBD2, and absent DNA this call remains unverified. CDR3 size: 17 residues. CDR1 and CDR2 from the germline V gene are SSHAT and FNYEAQ (reference sequence).

The CDR3 protein is CASTGRSNEQFF. V and J are TRBV28 and TRBJ2-1; TCRdb names TRBD1, which stays unverified in the absence of DNA. This CDR3 region has 12 residues. Germline-derived CDR1 and CDR2 are MDHEN and SYDVKM.

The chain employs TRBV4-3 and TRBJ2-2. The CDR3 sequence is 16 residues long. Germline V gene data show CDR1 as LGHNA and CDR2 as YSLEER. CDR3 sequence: CASSLMRAANTGELFF.

CDR3 sequence reads: CASSFPPGFNNEQFF. The V call is TRBV12-3 or TRBV12-4, the J call TRBJ2-1; as DNA is missing, the TRBD1 call by TCRdb cannot be tested. The CDR3 spans 15 residues.

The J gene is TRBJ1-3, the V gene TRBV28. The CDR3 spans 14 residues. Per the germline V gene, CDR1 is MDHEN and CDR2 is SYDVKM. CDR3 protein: CASSPSRTGGTIYF.

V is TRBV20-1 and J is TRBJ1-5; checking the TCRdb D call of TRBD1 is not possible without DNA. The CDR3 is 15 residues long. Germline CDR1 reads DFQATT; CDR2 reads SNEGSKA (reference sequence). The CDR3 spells CSARDRGSNNQPQHF.

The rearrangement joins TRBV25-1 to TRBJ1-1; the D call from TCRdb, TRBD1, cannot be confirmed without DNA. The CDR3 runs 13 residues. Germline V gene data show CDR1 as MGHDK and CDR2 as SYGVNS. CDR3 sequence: CASSTGVNTEAFF. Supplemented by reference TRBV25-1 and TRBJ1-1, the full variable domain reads EADIYQTPRYLVIGTGKKITLECSQTMGHDKMYWYQQDPGMELHLIHYSYGVNSTEKGDLSSESTVSRIRTEHFPLTLESARPSHTSQYLCASSTGVNTEAFFGQGTRLTVV.

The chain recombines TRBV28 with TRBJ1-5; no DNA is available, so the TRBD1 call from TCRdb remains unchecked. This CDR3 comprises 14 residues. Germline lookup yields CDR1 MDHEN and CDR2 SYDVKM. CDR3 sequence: CASSPGQSPQPQHF.

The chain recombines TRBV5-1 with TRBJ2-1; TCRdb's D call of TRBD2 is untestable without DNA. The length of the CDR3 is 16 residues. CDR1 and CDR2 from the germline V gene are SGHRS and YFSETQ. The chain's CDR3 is CASRTSGGPYNNEQFF.

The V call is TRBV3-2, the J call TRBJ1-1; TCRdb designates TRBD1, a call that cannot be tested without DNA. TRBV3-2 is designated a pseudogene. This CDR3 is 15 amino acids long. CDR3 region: CARSQAPELNTEAFF.

The CDR3 spells CASSPMGPGNQPQHF. The chain has TRBV28 and TRBJ1-5; there is no DNA to check the TCRdb D call of TRBD1. The CDR3 spans 15 residues. CDR1 MDHEN and CDR2 SYDVKM come from the germline V gene.

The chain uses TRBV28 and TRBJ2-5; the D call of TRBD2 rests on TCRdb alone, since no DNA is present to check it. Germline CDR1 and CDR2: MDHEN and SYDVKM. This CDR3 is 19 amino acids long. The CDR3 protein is CASSLIPRRGVHEAKTQYF. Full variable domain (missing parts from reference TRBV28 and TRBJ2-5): DVKVTQSSRYLVKRTGEKVFLECVQDMDHENMFWYRQDPGLGLRLIYFSYDVKMKEKGDIPEGYSVSREKKERFSLILESASTNQTSMYLCASSLIPRRGVHEAKTQYFGPGTRLLVL.

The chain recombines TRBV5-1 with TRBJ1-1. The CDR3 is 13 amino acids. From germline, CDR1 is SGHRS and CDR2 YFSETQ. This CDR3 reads CASSYEMNTEAFF.

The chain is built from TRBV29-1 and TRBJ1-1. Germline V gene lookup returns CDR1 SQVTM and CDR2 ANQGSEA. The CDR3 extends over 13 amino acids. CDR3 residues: CSVVGSGKTEAFF.

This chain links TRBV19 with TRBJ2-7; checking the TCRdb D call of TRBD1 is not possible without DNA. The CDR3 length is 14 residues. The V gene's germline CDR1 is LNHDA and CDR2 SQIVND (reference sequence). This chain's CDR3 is CASSIAGTKDEQYF.

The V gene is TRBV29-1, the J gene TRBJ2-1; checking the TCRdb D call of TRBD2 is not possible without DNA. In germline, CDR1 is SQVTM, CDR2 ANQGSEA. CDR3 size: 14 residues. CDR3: CSVDSWGEGNEQFF.

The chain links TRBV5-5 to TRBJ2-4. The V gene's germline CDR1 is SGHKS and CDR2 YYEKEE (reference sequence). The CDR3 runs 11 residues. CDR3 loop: CASSLGSIQYF.

This CDR3 is CASSFPSGTSYTF. The chain combines TRBV28 with TRBJ1-2; TCRdb's D gene call, TRBD1, goes unchecked for lack of DNA. CDR3 length: 13 residues. Germline V gene lookup returns CDR1 MDHEN and CDR2 SYDVKM.

The CDR3 here is CASAFYPASNTGELFF. This chain uses TRBV5-1 with TRBJ2-2; the D gene TCRdb calls, TRBD1, cannot be checked with no DNA. The CDR3 spans 16 residues. CDR1 and CDR2 (germline): SGHRS, YFSETQ.

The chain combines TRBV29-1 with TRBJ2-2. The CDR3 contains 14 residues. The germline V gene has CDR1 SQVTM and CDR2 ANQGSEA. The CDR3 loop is CSVEFSGNTGELFF.

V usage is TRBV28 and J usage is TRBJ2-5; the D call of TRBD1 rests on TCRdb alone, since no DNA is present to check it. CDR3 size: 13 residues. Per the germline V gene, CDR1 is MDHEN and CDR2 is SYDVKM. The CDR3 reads CASSSAREETQYF.

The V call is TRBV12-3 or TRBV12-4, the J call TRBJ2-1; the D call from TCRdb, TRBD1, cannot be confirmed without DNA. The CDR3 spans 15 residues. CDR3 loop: CASTPRGDGANEQFF.

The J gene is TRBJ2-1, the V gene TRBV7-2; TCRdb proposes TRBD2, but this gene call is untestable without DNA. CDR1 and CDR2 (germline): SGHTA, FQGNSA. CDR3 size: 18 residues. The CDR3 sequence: CASSLGTSGTGWLDEQFF.

CDR3 region: CASSPGQDQYEQYF. The J gene is TRBJ2-7, the V gene TRBV18; lacking DNA, the TRBD1 call made by TCRdb goes unchecked. CDR1 and CDR2 (germline): KGHSH, LQKENI. This CDR3 is 14 amino acids long.

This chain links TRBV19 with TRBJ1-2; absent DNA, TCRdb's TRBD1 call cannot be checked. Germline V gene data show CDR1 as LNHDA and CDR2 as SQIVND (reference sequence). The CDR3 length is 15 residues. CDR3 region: CASSIRDPNSYGYTF.

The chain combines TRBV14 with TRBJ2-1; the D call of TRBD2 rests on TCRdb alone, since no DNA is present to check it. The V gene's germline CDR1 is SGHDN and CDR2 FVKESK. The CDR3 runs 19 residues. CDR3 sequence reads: CAGSRAASGISRADNEQFF.

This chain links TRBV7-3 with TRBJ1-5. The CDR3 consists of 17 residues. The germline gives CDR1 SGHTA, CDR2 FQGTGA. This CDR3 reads CASSLTEIDDGNQPQHF.

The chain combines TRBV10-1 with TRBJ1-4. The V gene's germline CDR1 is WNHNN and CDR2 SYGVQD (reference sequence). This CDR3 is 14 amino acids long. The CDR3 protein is CASYLDGIGLMLFF.

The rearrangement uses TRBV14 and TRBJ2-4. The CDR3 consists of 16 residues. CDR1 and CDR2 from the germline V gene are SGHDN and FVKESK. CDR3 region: CASSQSRSSARNIQYF.